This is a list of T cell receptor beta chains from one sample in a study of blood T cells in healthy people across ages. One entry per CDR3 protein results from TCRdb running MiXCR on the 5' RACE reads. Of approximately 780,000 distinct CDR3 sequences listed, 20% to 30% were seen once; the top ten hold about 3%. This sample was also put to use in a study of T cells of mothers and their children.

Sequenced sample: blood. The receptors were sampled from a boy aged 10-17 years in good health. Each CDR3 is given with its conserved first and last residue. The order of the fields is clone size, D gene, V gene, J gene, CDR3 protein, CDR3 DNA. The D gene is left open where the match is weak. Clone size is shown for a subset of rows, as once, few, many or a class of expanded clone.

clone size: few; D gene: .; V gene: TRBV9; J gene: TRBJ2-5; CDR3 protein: CASGRDPYETQYF; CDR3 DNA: TGTGCCAGCGGCCGGGACCCCTATGAGACCCAGTACTTC
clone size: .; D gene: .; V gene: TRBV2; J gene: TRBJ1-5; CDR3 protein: CASSELSGHQPQHF; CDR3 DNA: TGTGCCAGCAGTGAATTGTCAGGACATCAGCCCCAGCATTTT
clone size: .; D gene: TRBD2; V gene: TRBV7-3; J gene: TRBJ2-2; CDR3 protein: CASSFTGGPGELFF; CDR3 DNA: TGTGCCAGCAGCTTCACGGGGGGGCCCGGGGAGCTGTTTTTT
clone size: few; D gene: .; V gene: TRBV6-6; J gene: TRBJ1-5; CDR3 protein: CASTWGTVGGNQPQHF; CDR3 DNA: TGTGCCAGCACATGGGGGACTGTGGGGGGCAATCAGCCCCAGCATTTT
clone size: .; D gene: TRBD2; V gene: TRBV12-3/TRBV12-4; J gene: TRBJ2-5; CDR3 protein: CASTLRLTGGQETQYF; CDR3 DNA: TGTGCCAGCACCCTCAGACTAACGGGGGGTCAAGAGACCCAGTACTTC
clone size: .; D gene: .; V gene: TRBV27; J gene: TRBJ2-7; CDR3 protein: CASSLSGIASYEQYF; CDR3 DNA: TGTGCCAGCAGTTTATCCGGGATAGCTTCCTACGAGCAGTACTTC
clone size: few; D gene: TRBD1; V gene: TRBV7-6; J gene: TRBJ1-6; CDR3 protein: CASSSWTGGDSPLHF; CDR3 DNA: TGTGCCAGCAGCTCGTGGACAGGGGGAGATTCACCCCTCCACTTT
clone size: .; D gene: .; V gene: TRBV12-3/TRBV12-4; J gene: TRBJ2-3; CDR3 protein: CASSYDRVGADTQYF; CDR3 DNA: TGTGCCAGCAGTTATGACAGAGTGGGCGCAGATACGCAGTATTTC
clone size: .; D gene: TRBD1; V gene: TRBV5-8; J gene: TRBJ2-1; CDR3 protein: CANPLGQGYEQFF; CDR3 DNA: TGTGCCAACCCCCTGGGACAGGGCTATGAGCAGTTCTTC
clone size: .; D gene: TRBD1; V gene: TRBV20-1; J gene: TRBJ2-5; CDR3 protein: CSAREGTGLDYVMVETQYF; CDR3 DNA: TGCAGTGCTAGAGAGGGGACAGGACTTGACTACGTCATGGTAGAGACCCAGTACTTC
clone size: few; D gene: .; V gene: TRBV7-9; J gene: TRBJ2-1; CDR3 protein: CASRYIQGYSYNEQFF; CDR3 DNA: TGTGCCAGCAGATACATACAGGGATACTCCTACAATGAGCAGTTCTTC
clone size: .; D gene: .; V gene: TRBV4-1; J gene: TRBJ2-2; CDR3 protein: CASSQEGWSVKPNTGELFF; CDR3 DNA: TGCGCCAGCAGCCAAGAGGGGTGGTCGGTGAAGCCTAACACCGGGGAGCTGTTTTTT
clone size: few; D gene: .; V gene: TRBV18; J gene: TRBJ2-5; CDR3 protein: CASSPMQGRETQYF; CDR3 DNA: TGTGCCAGCTCACCGATGCAGGGGAGAGAGACCCAGTACTTC
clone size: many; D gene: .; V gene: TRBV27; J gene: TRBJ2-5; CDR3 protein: CASSLLGGDEQETQYF; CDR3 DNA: TGTGCCAGCAGTTTATTAGGGGGGGATGAGCAAGAGACCCAGTACTTC
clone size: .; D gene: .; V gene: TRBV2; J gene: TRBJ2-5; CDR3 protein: CASSEENEERPLF; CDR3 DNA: TGTGCCAGCAGTGAAGAAAACGAAGAGAGACCGCTCTTC
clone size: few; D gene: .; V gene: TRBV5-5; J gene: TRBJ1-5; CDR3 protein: CASSTDFGAFGQPQHF; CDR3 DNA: TGTGCCAGCAGTACTGACTTCGGGGCGTTCGGTCAGCCCCAGCATTTT
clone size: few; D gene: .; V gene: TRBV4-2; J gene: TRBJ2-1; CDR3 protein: CASSQELDLGRSYNEQFF; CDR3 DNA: TGTGCCAGCAGCCAGGAACTTGATTTAGGCCGCTCCTACAATGAGCAGTTCTTC
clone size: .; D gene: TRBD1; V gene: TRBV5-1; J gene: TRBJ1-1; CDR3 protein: CASNPGQGAEAFF; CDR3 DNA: TGCGCCAGCAATCCTGGACAGGGCGCTGAAGCTTTCTTT
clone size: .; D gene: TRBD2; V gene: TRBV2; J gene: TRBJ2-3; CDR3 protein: CASSERREDTQYF; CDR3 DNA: TGTGCCAGCAGTGAAAGGCGGGAGGATACGCAGTATTTT
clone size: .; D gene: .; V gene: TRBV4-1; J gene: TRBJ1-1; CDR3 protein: CASRVIGLNTGAFF; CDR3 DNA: TGCGCCAGCAGAGTCATTGGCCTGAACACTGGAGCTTTCTTT
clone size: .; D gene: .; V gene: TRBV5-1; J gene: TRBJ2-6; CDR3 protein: CASSSQGSSDFEANVLTF; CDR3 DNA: TGCGCCAGCAGCTCACAGGGAAGTTCAGACTTCGAGGCCAACGTCCTGACTTTC
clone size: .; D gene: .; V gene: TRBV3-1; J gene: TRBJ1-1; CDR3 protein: CASSQDKRTEAFF; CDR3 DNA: TGTGCCAGCAGCCAAGATAAGAGGACTGAAGCTTTCTTT
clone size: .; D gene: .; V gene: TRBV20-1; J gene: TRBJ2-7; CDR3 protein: CSAEDRDSSYEQYF; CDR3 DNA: TGCAGTGCTGAGGACAGAGACTCCTCCTACGAGCAGTACTTC
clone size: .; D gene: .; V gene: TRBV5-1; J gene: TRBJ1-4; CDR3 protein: CASSSSGANNEKLFF; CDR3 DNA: TGCGCCAGCAGCTCTTCAGGGGCCAATAATGAAAAACTGTTTTTT
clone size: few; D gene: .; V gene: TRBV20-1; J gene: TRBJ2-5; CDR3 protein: CSARAIPSGEQYF; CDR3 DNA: TGCAGTGCCAGGGCCATCCCCTCCGGGGAGCAGTACTTC
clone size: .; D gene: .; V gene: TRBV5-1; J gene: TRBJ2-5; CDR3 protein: CASSLIRQETQYF; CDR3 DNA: TGCGCCAGCAGCTTGATCAGGCAAGAGACCCAGTACTTC
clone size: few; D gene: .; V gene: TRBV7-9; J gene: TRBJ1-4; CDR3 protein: CASSAGQINEKLVF; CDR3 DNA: TGTGCCAGCAGCGCCGGACAGATTAATGAAAAACTGGTTTTT
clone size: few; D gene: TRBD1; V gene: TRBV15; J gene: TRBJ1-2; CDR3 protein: CATSLAWGQSYYGYTF; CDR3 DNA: TGTGCCACCAGCCTCGCATGGGGACAGAGTTACTATGGCTACACCTTC
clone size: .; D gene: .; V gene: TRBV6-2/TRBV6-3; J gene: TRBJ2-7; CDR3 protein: CASSQPRTPYEQYF; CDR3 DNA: TGTGCCAGCAGCCAACCCCGGACACCGTACGAGCAGTACTTC